The T cell receptor (beta chain) under discussion was sequenced for a study of sequential checkpoint blockade in melanoma. Across the whole study: Arm A got nivolumab then ipilimumab; arm B the reverse, 1:1.

Method: immunoSEQ multiplex PCR; TCRdb's copy keeps in-frame clones and lacks some. The table records some 26,000 clones, 60% to 80% of them present only once. The CDR3 is 14 residues long. CDR1 and CDR2 from the germline V gene are SGDLS and YYNGEE. Losses at the gene ends were 3 bases for V and 6 bases for J; bases not matched to a gene: 8. Documented treatment: randomized to nivolumab then ipilimumab (arm A) or the reverse (arm B). Patients had received no earlier DNA-damaging chemotherapy. PBMC sorting kept live CD3+CD8+ cells without CD19 or CD56. This sequence originates from a human donor with melanoma. The sequencing here drew on CD8+ T cells sorted from blood (inferred from file names), taken from a patient given nivolumab and ipilimumab in sequence. The V gene is TRBV9, the J gene TRBJ2-5; the match to TRBD1 covers 7 bases. CDR3 sequence: CASSARQGEKTQYF. In DNA form, the CDR3 reads TGTGCCAGCAGCGCCCGACAGGGTGAGAAGACCCAGTACTTC. Complete variable domain (other parts from reference TRBV9 and TRBJ2-5): DSGVTQTPKHLITATGQRVTLRCSPRSGDLSVYWYQQSLDQGLQFLIQYYNGEERAKGNILERFSAQQFPDLHSELNLSSLELGDSALYFCASSARQGEKTQYFGPGTRLLVL.